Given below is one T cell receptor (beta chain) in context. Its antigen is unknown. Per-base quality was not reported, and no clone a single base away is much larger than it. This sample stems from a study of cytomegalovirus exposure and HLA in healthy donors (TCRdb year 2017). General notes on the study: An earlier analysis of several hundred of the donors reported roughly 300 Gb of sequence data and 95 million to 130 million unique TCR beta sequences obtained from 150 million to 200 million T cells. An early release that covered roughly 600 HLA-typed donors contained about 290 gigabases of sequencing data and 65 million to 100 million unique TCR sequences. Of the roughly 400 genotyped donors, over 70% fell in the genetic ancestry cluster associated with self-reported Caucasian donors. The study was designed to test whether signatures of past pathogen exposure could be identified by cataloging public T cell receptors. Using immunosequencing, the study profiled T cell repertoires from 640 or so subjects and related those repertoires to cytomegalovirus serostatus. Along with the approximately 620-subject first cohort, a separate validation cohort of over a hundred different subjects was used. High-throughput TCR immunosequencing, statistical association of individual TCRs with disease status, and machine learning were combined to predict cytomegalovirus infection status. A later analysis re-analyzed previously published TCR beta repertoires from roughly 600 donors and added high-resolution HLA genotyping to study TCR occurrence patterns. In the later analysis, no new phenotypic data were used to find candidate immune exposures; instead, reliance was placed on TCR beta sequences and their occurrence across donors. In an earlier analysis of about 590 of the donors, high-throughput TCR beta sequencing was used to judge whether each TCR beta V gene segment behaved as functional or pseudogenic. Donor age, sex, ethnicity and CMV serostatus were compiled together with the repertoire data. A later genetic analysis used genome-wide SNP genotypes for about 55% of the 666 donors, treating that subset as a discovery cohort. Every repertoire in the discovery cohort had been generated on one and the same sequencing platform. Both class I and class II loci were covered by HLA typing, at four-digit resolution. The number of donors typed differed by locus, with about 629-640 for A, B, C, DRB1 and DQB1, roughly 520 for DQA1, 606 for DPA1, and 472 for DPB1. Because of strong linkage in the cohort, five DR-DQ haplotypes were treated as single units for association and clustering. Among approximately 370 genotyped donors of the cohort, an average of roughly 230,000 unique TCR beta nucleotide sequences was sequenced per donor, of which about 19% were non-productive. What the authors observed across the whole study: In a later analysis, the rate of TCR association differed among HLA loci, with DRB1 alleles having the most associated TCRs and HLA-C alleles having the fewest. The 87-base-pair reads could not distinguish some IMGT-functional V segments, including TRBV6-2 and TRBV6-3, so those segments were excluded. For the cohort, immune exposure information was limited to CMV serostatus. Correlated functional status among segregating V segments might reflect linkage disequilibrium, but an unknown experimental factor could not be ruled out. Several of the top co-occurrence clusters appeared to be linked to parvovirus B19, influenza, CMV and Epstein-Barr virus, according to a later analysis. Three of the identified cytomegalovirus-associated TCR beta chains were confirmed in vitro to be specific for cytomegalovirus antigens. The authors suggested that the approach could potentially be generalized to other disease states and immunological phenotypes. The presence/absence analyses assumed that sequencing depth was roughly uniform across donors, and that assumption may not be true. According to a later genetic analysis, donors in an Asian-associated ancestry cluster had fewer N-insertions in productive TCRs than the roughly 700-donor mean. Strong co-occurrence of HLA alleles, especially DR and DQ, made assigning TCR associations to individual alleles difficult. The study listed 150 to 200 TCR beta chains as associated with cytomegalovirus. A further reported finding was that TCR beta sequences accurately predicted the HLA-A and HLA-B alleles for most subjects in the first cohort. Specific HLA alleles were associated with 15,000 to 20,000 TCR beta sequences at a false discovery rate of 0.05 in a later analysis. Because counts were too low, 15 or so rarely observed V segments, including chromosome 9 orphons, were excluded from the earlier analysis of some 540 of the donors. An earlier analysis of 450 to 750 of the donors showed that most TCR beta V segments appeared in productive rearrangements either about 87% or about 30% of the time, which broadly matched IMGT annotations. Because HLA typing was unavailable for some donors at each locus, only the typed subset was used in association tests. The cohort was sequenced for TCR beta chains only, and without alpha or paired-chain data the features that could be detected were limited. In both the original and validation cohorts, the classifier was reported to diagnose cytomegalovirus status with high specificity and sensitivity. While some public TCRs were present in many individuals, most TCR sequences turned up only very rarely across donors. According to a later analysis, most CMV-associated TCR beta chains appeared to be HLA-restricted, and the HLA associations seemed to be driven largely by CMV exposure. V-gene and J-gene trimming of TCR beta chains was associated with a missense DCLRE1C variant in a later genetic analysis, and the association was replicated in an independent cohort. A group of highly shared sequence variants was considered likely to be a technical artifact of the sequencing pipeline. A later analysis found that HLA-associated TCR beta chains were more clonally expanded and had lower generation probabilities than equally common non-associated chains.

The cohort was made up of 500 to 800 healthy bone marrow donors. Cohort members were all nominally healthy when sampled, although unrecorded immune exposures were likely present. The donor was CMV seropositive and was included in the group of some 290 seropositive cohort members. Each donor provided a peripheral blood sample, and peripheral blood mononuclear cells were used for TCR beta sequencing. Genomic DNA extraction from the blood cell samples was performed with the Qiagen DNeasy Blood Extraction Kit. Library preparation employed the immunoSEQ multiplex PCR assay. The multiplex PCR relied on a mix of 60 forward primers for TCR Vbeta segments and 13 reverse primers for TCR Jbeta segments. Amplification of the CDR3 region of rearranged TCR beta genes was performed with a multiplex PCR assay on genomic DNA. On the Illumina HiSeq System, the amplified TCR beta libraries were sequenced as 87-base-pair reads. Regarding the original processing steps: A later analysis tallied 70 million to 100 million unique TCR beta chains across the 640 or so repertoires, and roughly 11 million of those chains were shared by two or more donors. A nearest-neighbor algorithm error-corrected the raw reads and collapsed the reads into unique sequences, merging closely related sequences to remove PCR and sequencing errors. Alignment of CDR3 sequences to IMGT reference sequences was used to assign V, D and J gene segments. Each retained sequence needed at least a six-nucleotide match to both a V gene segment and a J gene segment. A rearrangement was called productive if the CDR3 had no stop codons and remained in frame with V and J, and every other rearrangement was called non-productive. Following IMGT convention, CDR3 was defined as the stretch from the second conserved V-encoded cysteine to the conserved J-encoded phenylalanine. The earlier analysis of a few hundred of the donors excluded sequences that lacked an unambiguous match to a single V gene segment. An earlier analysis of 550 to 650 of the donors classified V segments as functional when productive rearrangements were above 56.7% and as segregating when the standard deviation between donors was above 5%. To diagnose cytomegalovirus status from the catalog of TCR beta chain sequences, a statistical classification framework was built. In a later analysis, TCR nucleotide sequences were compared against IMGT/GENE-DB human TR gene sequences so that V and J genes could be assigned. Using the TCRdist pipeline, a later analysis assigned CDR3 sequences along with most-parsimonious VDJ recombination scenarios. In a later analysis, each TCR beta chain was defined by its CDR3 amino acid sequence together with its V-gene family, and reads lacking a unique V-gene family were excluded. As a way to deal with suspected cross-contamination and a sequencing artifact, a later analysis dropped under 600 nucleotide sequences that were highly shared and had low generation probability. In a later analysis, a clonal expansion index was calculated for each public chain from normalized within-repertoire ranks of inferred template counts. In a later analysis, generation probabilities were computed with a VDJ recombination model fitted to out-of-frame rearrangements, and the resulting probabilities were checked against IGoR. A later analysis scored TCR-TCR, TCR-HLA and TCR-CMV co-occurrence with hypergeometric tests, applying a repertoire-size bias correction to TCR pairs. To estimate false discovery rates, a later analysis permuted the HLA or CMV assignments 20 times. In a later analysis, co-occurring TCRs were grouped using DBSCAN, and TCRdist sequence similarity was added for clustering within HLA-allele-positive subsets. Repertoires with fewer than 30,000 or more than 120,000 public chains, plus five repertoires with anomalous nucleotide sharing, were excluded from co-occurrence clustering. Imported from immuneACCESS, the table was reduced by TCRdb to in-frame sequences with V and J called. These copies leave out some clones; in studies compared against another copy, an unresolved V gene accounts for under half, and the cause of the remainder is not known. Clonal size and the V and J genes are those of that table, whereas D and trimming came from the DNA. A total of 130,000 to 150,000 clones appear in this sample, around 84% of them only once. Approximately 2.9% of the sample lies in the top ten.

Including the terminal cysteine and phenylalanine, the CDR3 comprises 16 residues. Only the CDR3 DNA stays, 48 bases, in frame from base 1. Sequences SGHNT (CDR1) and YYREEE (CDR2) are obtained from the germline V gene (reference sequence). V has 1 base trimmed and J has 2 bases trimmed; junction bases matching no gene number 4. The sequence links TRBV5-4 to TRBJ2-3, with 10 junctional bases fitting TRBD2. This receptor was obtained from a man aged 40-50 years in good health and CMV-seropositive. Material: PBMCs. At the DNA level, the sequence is TGTGCCAGCAGCTTGCTTCTAGCGGGAGTCACAGATACGCAGTATTTT. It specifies CASSLLLAGVTDTQYF.